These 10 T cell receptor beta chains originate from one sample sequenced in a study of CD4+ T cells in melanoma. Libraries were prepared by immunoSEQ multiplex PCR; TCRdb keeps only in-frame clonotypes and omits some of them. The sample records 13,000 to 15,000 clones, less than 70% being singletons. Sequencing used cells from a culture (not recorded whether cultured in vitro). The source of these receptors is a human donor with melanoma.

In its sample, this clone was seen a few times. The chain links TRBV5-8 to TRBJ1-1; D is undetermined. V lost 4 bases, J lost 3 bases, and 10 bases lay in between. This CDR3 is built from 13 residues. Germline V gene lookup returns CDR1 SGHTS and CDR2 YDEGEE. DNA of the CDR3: TGTGCCAGCAGCCCCTGGGTCCACACTGAAGCTTTCTTT. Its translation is CASSPWVHTEAFF.

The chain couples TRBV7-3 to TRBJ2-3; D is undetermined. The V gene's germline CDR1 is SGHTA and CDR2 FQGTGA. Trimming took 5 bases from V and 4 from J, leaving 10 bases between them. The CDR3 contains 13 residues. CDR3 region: CASSPTIADTQYF. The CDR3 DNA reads TGTGCCAGCAGCCCAACCATCGCAGATACGCAGTATTTT.

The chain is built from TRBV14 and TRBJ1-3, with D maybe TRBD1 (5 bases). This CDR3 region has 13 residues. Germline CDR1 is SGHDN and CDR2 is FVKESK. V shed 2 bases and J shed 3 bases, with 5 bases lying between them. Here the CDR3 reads CASSQQGGNTIYF. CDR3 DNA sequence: TGTGCCAGCAGCCAACAGGGTGGAAACACCATATATTTT. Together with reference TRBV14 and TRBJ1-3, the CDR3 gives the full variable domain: EAGVTQFPSHSVIEKGQTVTLRCDPISGHDNLYWYRRVMGKEIKFLLHFVKESKQDESGMPNNRFLAERTGGTYSTLKVQPAELEDSGVYFCASSQQGGNTIYFGEGSWLTVV.

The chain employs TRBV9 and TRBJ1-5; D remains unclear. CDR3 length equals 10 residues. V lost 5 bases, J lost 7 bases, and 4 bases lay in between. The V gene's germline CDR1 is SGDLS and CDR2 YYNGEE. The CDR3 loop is CASRGQPQHF. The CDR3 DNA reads TGTGCCAGCAGGGGACAGCCCCAGCATTTT.

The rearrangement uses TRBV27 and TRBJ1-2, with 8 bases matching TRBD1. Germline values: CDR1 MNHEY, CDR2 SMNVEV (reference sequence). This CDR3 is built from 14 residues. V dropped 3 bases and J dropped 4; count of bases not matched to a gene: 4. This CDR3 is CASSFRQGTYGYTF. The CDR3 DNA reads TGTGCCAGCAGTTTCCGACAGGGGACCTATGGCTACACCTTC.

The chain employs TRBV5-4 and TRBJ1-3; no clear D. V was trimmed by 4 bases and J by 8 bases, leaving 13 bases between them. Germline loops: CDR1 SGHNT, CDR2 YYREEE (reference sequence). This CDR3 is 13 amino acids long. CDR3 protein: CASSLEGWDTIYF. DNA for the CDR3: TGTGCCAGCAGCCTGGAGGGTTGGGACACCATATATTTT.

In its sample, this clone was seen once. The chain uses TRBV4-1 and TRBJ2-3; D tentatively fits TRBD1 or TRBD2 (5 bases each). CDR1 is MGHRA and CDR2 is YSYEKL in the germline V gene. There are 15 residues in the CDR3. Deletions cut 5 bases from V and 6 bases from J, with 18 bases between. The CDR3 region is CASSVRTGRGDTQYF. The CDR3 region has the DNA TGCGCCAGCAGCGTGCGGACGGGTCGGGGCGATACGCAGTATTTT.

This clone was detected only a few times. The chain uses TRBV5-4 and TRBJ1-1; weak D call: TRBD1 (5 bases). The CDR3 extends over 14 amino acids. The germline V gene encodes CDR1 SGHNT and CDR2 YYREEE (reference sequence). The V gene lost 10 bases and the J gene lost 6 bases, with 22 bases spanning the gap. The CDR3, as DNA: TGTGCCTATTATAGTGTTGGGGCTTGGGCTGAAGCTTTCTTT. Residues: CAYYSVGAWAEAFF.

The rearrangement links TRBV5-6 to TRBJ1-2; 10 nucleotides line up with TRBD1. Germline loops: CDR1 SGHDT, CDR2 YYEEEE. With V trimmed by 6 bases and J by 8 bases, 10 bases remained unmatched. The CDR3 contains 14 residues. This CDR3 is CASTRDRGLRGYTF. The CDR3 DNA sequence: TGTGCCAGCACACGTGACAGGGGGCTTCGAGGCTACACCTTC. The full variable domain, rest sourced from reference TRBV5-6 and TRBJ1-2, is DAGVTQSPTHLIKTRGQQVTLRCSPKSGHDTVSWYQQALGQGPQFIFQYYEEEERQRGNFPDRFSGHQFPNYSSELNVNALLLGDSALYLCASTRDRGLRGYTFGSGTRLTVV.

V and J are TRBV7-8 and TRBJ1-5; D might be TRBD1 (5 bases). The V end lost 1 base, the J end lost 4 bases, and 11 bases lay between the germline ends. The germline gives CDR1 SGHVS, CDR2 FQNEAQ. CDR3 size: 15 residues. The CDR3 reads CASSLVGVRNQPQHF. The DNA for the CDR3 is TGTGCCAGCAGCTTAGTGGGGGTACGGAATCAGCCCCAGCATTTT.